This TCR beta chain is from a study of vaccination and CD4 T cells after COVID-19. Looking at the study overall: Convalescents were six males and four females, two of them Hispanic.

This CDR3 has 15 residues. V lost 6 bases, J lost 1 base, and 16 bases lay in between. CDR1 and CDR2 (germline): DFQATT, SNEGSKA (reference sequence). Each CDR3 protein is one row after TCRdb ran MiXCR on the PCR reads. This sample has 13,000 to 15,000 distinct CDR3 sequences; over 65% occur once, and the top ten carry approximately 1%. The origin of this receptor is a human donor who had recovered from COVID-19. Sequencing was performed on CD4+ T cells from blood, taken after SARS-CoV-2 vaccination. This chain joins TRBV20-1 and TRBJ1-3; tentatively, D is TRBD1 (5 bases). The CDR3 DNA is TGCAGTGCATCTCAGGGATTAGGATCTGGAAACACCATATATTTT. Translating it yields CSASQGLGSGNTIYF.